A single sample is the source of the 7 T cell receptor beta chains below, sequenced in a study of blood T cell repertoires in COVID-19. The repertoire was sequenced with immunoSEQ multiplex PCR; TCRdb's copy has only in-frame clones and lacks some. Of 300,000 or so clones in the sample, about 82% were seen once. Sequencing used peripheral blood. These receptor sequences come from a woman in her fifties or sixties with acute or convalescent COVID-19.

This clone showed up just once. The chain links TRBV24-1 to TRBJ2-1; 7 bases are a match to TRBD1. The germline gives CDR1 KGHDR, CDR2 SFDVKD. The CDR3 sequence is 17 residues long. V trimming: 3 bases; J trimming: 5 bases; junction bases outside the gene matches: 12. The CDR3 region is CATSDPKPGQRDNEQFF. CDR3 in DNA: TGTGCCACCAGTGATCCTAAGCCGGGACAGAGAGACAATGAGCAGTTCTTC.

This clone was seen only once. The chain recombines TRBV5-4 with TRBJ2-3; 11 nucleotides match TRBD2. The CDR3 has 16 residues. The germline V gene encodes CDR1 SGHNT and CDR2 YYREEE (reference sequence). Losses at the gene ends were 6 bases for V and 1 base for J; bases not matched to a gene: 7. In DNA, the CDR3 is TGTGCCAGCACCTCCGTGACTAGCGGGGGCACAGATACGCAGTATTTT. Encoded protein: CASTSVTSGGTDTQYF. The full variable domain, completed using reference TRBV5-4 and TRBJ2-3, is ETGVTQSPTHLIKTRGQQVTLRCSSQSGHNTVSWYQQALGQGPQFIFQYYREEENGRGNFPPRFSGLQFPNYSSELNVNALELDDSALYLCASTSVTSGGTDTQYFGPGTRLTVL.

The chain carries TRBV18 and TRBJ1-4; TRBD1 agrees at 7 bases. CDR1 KGHSH and CDR2 LQKENI come from the germline V gene. The CDR3 consists of 18 residues. The junction had 11 bases not matched to a gene; V was cut back by 0 bases and J by 4 bases. The CDR3, as DNA: TGTGCCAGCTCACCACCGGGACAGACAACGGGCCTTAATGAAAAACTGTTTTTT. Protein product: CASSPPGQTTGLNEKLFF.

The CDR3 sequence is CASGVSGSRSYEQYF. CDR3 sequence (DNA): TGTGCCAGCGGGGTTAGCGGGAGTCGTTCCTACGAGCAGTACTTC. The chain couples TRBV6-5 to TRBJ2-7; TRBD2 agrees at 9 bases. This CDR3 comprises 15 residues. Trimming took 8 bases from V and 1 from J; bases not matched to a gene: 9. Germline V CDR1 and CDR2: MNHEY, SVGAGI.

As concerns this clone: The sample holds other DNA sequences that translate to the same CDR3. The chain links TRBV28 to TRBJ2-5, with 13 bases identical to TRBD2. Germline V gene data show CDR1 as MDHEN and CDR2 as SYDVKM. The CDR3 spans 15 residues. With V trimmed by 6 bases and J by 2 bases, 3 bases remained unmatched. CDR3 protein: CASSPGLAGQETQYF. The CDR3, as DNA: TGTGCCAGCAGCCCGGGACTAGCGGGGCAAGAGACCCAGTACTTC.

Only a few counts were recorded for this clone. The chain uses TRBV7-2 and TRBJ1-1; tentative D call: TRBD1 (6 bases). This CDR3 has 14 amino acids. V was trimmed by 4 bases and J by 5 bases, leaving 14 bases between them. Germline CDR1 is SGHTA and CDR2 is FQGNSA. CDR3 loop: CASSSAWGLTEAFF. The DNA for the CDR3 is TGTGCCAGCAGCTCCGCGTGGGGGCTGACTGAAGCTTTCTTT.

The genes are TRBV5-1 and TRBJ1-4; D is ambiguous. The length of the CDR3 is 12 residues. The V end lost 2 bases, the J end lost 8 bases, and 7 bases lay between the germline ends. The germline V gene has CDR1 SGHRS and CDR2 YFSETQ. In DNA form, the CDR3 reads TGCGCCAGCAGCTTAGATCGGGAAAAACTGTTTTTT. This sequence encodes CASSLDREKLFF. Full variable domain (outside the CDR3, taken from reference TRBV5-1 and TRBJ1-4): KAGVTQTPRYLIKTRGQQVTLSCSPISGHRSVSWYQQTPGQGLQFLFEYFSETQRNKGNFPGRFSGRQFSNSRSEMNVSTLELGDSALYLCASSLDREKLFFGSGTQLSVL.